The source of this T cell receptor (beta chain) is a study of chemoradiotherapy in HPV16-positive cancers. About this clone: The target antigen is unknown.

The method was immunoSEQ multiplex PCR; TCRdb's version includes in-frame clones alone and lacks a portion of them. The table has approximately 4,500 clones, roughly 72% seen once; the top ten hold around 9%. The germline gives CDR1 LNHDA, CDR2 SQIVND (reference sequence). The CDR3 loop spans 14 amino acids. The ends lost 5 bases at V and 4 bases at J; junction bases unmatched: 7. Study-wide results and limits: Non-HPV-specific T cells did not expand in tumors during treatment, whereas candidate HPV-specific clones and E7-related motifs did. For HPV16-positive patients, expanding HPV-responsive T cells associated with longer recurrence-free survival.

The V call is TRBV19, the J call TRBJ2-7; the match to TRBD1 covers 8 bases. This specimen consisted of tumor tissue, obtained from a patient who underwent chemoradiotherapy. This clonotype was sampled from a human donor with HPV-associated anogenital cancer. CDR3 protein: CASSARGPLYEQYF. CDR3 sequence (DNA): TGTGCCAGTAGTGCCAGGGGGCCTCTGTACGAGCAGTACTTC.